This T cell receptor beta chain derives from a study of blood T cell repertoires in COVID-19. Study-wide context: Acute-phase and convalescent COVID-19 samples originated in the United States, Italy and Spain.

V shed 4 bases and J 2 bases; nucleotides not matched to a gene: 5. Germline V gene lookup returns CDR1 SGHNT and CDR2 YYREEE (reference sequence). The CDR3 length is 14 residues. As handled by the study authors: Nucleated cell number was recorded as an estimate derived from reference gene primer amplification. Assay: immunoSEQ multiplex PCR; the TCRdb copy retains only in-frame clones and omits some. D and trimming were read from the DNA, whereas the V and J calls and clone size are those reported in that table. The sample has 60,000 or so clones, 88% seen once. The V call is TRBV5-4, the J call TRBJ2-5, with 7 positions matching TRBD1. This sequence originates from a woman in her seventies with active COVID-19. What was sequenced was peripheral blood. In DNA form, the CDR3 reads TGTGCCAGCAGCCCTGGGACAGTTCAAGAGACCCAGTACTTC. Protein: CASSPGTVQETQYF.